The TCR beta chain under discussion was sequenced for a study of shared clonotypes between healthy human individuals. Remarks on this clone: Other DNA sequences within the sample encode an identical CDR3.

Repertoires were generated with immunoSEQ multiplex PCR, while TCRdb's copy carries only in-frame clones and drops some. Among about 1.1 million clones listed, about 72% were seen once. Germline V lookup: CDR1 SGHVS, CDR2 FQNEAQ. Trimming took off 1 base at V and 1 base at J, with 7 bases between the two ends. This CDR3 spans 14 amino acids. The specimen was memory CD4+ T cells from PBMCs. Subset noted: CD45RA-negative fraction. The chain employs TRBV7-8 and TRBJ1-1, with a tentative D call TRBD1 (5 bases). The receptor was isolated from a man between 18 and 29 years old in good health. Some clones in this sample may be carry-over from other donors' samples. The CDR3 coding sequence is TGTGCCAGCAGCTTAGTCCAGGGGAACACTGAAGCTTTCTTT. Protein product: CASSLVQGNTEAFF.